This paragraph reports one T cell receptor beta chain. Its antigen remains undetermined. No base quality values were provided; no much bigger clone lies one nucleotide off. These data belong to a study of blood T cells in healthy people across ages (dated by TCRdb to the mid-2010s). Concerning the study at large: In model experiments, template switching captured roughly one uniquely barcoded TCR beta cDNA molecule for every two T cells. To track age-related changes in TCR beta repertoire diversity, the study relied on deep sequencing normalized with unique cDNA molecular identifiers. For two donors (one aged 18 to 29 and one aged 80 or older), the study analyzed two additional independent replicas of 1 million unique cDNA reads from the same blood draw. The donors were divided into four age groups: young (average around 17 years), middle-aged (over 35), aged (around 67) and long-lived (about 90). Donors of different ages were randomly distributed across sequencing lanes to avoid experimental bias.

Systemically healthy Caucasian individuals from Russia, 39 in total and aged about 6 to 95 years, were included as donors. About 10 milliliters of peripheral blood were collected from each donor into EDTA-treated Vacutainer tubes. Ficoll-Paque density-gradient centrifugation was used to isolate PBMCs, with at least 6 million per sample. Trizol reagent was used to extract total RNA from PBMCs, with at least 6 micrograms per sample. The percentages of naive CD45RAhigh/CD27high T cells were determined by flow cytometry on a PBMC aliquot from every donor. The library was obtained by 5' RACE. Data came from an Illumina HiSeq 2500. A second roughly 6 to 11 cycle PCR used a sample-barcoded 5' primer and a J-beta primer mix. A unique molecular identifier was introduced onto each TCR beta cDNA molecule by a template-switch 5' adaptor carrying 12 random nucleotides. Each sample yielded at least 3 million CDR3-containing paired-end reads. First-strand cDNA synthesis was performed from all RNA using the Mint cDNA synthesis kit, with priming by a TRBC-specific oligonucleotide. Following uracil-DNA glycosylase treatment, all cDNA underwent a first 18-cycle PCR with the universal primers M1SS and BC2_uni_R. On the authors' methods: For normalization, 1 million high-quality reads, each with a distinct molecular identifier, were randomly selected from each sample. Instead of being binned into consensus sequences, reads that shared molecular identifiers were thrown out. CDR3 identification, clonotype clustering and error correction used MiTCR with a Q25 quality threshold and the strictest error-elimination algorithm. A nonparametric unseen species model with Euler transformation was used to estimate lower-bound total TCR beta diversity. Starting from the raw public reads, TCRdb applied fastp trimming at Q25, assembled clones with MiXCR and retained in-frame beta chains. Each record represents a unique CDR3 protein, reported with the most common genes and DNA among its rows. TCRdb's processing, not the authors', yielded these V and J calls. This sample is represented by about a million distinct CDR3 sequences; approximately 50% of them were singletons. The top ten clonotypes cover 20% to 25% of the sample.

Overall study outcomes, separate from this receptor: Compared with the aged group, more naive CD4+ T cells, fewer expanded clones and increased TCR diversity were shown by the long-lived group, suggesting age selection. Conclusive comparison of naive and antigen-experienced compartments was prevented by the profiling of bulk unsorted PBMCs. Observed TCR beta diversity per million T cells fell roughly linearly with age, and a significant reduction was already apparent by age roughly 40. Estimates of total diversity from one million sequenced T cells were regarded as lower bounds and underestimates. Observed TCR beta diversity correlated strongly with the percentage of naive T cells measured by flow cytometry. Donor CMV infection status was unknown, potentially confounding age-related changes in expanded clonotypes.

The germline V gene (reference sequence) gives CDR1 as DFQATT and CDR2 as SNEGSKA. Spanning cysteine to phenylalanine, the CDR3 consists of 15 amino acids. This entry keeps only the CDR3 DNA: 45 bases, framed from base 1. Sequencing was performed on blood. This clonotype was obtained from a woman in her fifties or sixties in good health. The V gene is TRBV20-1 and the J gene is TRBJ2-1; TRBD1 aligns with 8 central bases. The better agreement between TRBJ2-7 and the DNA end casts doubt on the J call. The sequenced DNA is TGCAGTGCAAGTCCCGGGACAGGTGGCTACAATGAGCAGTACTTC. Its amino acids are CSASPGTGGYNEQYF.